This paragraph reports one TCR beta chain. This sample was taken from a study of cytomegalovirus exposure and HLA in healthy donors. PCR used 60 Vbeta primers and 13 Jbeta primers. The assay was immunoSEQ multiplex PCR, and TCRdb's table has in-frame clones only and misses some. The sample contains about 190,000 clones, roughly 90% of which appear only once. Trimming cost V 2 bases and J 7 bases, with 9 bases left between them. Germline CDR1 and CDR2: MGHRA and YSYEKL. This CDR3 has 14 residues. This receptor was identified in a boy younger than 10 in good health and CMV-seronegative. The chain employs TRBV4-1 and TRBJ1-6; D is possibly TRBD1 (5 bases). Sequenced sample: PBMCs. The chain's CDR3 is CASSQQRGNSPLHF. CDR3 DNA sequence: TGCGCCAGCAGCCAACAACGGGGGAATTCACCCCTCCACTTT.